The T cell receptor (beta chain) under discussion was sequenced for a study of blood T cells in healthy people across ages. The CDR3 has 14 residues. From germline, CDR1 is LGHNA and CDR2 YNFKEQ. V lost 4 bases and J lost 5, with 14 bases in between. The second PCR ran about 6 to 12 cycles with a sample-barcoded 5' primer and J-beta primers. TCRdb re-analysed the 5' RACE reads in MiXCR, keeping a single row per CDR3 protein. The sample lists about 1.6 million distinct CDR3 sequences; almost 35% were seen once. Notes on the study in general: The long-lived group displayed more naive CD4+ cells, plus higher diversity, than the aged donors did.

This clonotype was counted only a few times. Its antigen remains unidentified. The chain links TRBV4-2 to TRBJ1-2, with D tentatively TRBD1 (5 bases). The origin of this receptor is a woman in her twenties or thirties in good health. Sample: blood. In DNA, the CDR3 is TGTGCCAGCAGCCCCCGCGGGGCGGTGTATGGCTACACCTTC. This gives the protein CASSPRGAVYGYTF.